Following are 18 T cell receptor beta chains from one sample sequenced in a study of cytotoxic CD8 clonotypes in ibrutinib-treated CLL (dated by TCRdb to the early 2020s). Library preparation used the immunoSEQ multiplex PCR assay. The source is immuneACCESS, and TCRdb retained only in-frame sequences with V and J called. Part of the clones is not carried over; for the studies checked, unresolved V genes explain less than half of this, and the remainder is unexplained. A total of over 100,000 clones appear in this sample, roughly 57% of them only once. The ten largest make up about 40% of the sample. The time point label corresponds to: around 25 months on ibrutinib. Sample: PBMCs, taken after 24 months of ibrutinib treatment. These receptors all come from a human donor with chronic lymphocytic leukemia.

This rearrangement joins TRBV28 to TRBJ1-3, with D perhaps matching TRBD1 (5 bases). The CDR3 spans 15 residues. Trimming pared 7 bases from V and 3 bases from J, leaving 16 bases between. Germline assignment: CDR1 MDHEN and CDR2 SYDVKM. CDR3 protein: CASNLGGASGNTIYF. CDR3 in DNA: TGTGCCAGCAACCTAGGTGGGGCTAGTGGAAACACCATATATTTT.

This clone was seen a handful of times. This chain joins TRBV28 and TRBJ1-3; D unresolved. CDR1 is MDHEN and CDR2 is SYDVKM in the germline V gene. The germline V and J ends were trimmed by 5 bases and 0 bases, with 23 bases remaining between them. The CDR3 covers 19 residues. The CDR3 here is CASSPRTSRGRHSGNTIYF. The CDR3 nucleotides are TGTGCCAGCAGTCCCCGCACCAGCCGAGGCCGTCACTCTGGAAACACCATATATTTT.

The chain recombines TRBV15 with TRBJ2-1, with unresolved D. Deletions cut 3 bases from V and 9 bases from J, with 12 bases between. This CDR3 has 13 amino acids. Germline V gives CDR1 LNHNV, CDR2 YYDKDF (reference sequence). DNA of the CDR3: TGTGCCACCAGCAGGGCGAGGACGATTGAGCAGTTCTTC. It encodes CATSRARTIEQFF.

This clone was seen a few times. The rearrangement links TRBV6-5 to TRBJ1-2, with D possibly being TRBD1 (6 bases). The CDR3 loop spans 15 amino acids. V was trimmed by 8 bases and J by 1 base, leaving 17 bases between them. Germline V gene lookup returns CDR1 MNHEY and CDR2 SVGAGI. The CDR3 DNA is TGTGCCAGCCACGTACAGGGATTATTTAACTATGGCTACACCTTC. This sequence encodes CASHVQGLFNYGYTF.

This clone showed up just a few times. The chain combines TRBV15 with TRBJ1-1; perhaps TRBD1 as D (5 bases). The germline V and J ends were trimmed by 3 bases and 0 bases, with 8 bases remaining between them. Germline CDR1 reads LNHNV; CDR2 reads YYDKDF (reference sequence). The CDR3 totals 14 residues. This CDR3 is CATSSQGMNTEAFF. Here the CDR3 DNA reads TGTGCCACCAGCAGTCAGGGCATGAACACTGAAGCTTTCTTT.

The V gene is TRBV27, the J gene TRBJ2-7; 7 nucleotides align to TRBD1. With V trimmed by 10 bases and J by 2 bases, 11 bases remained unmatched. CDR1 is MNHEY, CDR2 SMNVEV, per germline (reference sequence). This CDR3 region has 14 residues. The CDR3 DNA reads TGTGCCACCAAAACCGGGACAGATACCTACGAGCAGTACTTC. Translating it yields CATKTGTDTYEQYF.

The table lists this clone with a few counts. V usage is TRBV6-5 and J usage is TRBJ2-1; D is uncertain. Between the trimmed V and J ends, which lost 7 bases and 7 bases, there was a span of 14 bases. This CDR3 has 13 amino acids. Germline values: CDR1 MNHEY, CDR2 SVGAGI. The CDR3 bases are TGTGCCAGCACTGCCCCAGTTGGGAATGAGCAGTTCTTC. This translates into CASTAPVGNEQFF.

The chain carries TRBV7-3 and TRBJ2-5; TRBD2 matches 10 bases. Germline values: CDR1 SGHTA, CDR2 FQGTGA. The CDR3 has 16 residues. J gave up 1 base and V 0 bases, and 2 bases lay outside the gene matches. The CDR3 DNA is TGTGCCAGCAGCTTAACCCCTAGCGGGGGCCAAGAGACCCAGTACTTC. This gives the protein CASSLTPSGGQETQYF.

J is TRBJ1-1 and V is TRBV7-2, with a tentative D call TRBD1 (5 bases). This CDR3 is built from 13 residues. V was pared by 5 bases and J by 5 bases, with 12 bases between. CDR1 and CDR2 (germline): SGHTA, FQGNSA. CDR3 nucleotide sequence: TGTGCCAGCAGCGGGCGGTCAGGGACTGAAGCTTTCTTT. Translating it yields CASSGRSGTEAFF.

In its sample, this clone was seen a few times. The chain links TRBV30 to TRBJ2-5, with TRBD2 as a possible D gene (5 bases). V was cut by 6 bases and J by 2 bases, with 19 bases left in between. Germline V lookup: CDR1 GTSNPN, CDR2 SVGIG (reference sequence). There are 15 residues in the CDR3. In nucleotides, the CDR3 is TGTGCCTGTCAGCGGCGTGTTTCGTGGCAAGAGACCCAGTACTTC. Translating gives CACQRRVSWQETQYF. The whole variable domain, remainder taken from reference TRBV30 and TRBJ2-5, is SQTIHQWPATLVQPVGSPLSLECTVEGTSNPNLYWYRQAAGRGLQLLFYSVGIGQISSEVPQNLSASRPQDRQFILSSKKLLLSDSGFYLCACQRRVSWQETQYFGPGTRLLVL.

The chain combines TRBV25-1 with TRBJ1-1; 7 bases align to TRBD1. V shed 4 bases and J 8 bases; nucleotides not matched to a gene: 4. The CDR3 contains 12 residues. Germline V gene data show CDR1 as MGHDK and CDR2 as SYGVNS. The CDR3 DNA sequence: TGTGCCAGCAGTGGTGGGACAGACGAAGCTTTCTTT. Translating gives CASSGGTDEAFF.

The chain is built from TRBV27 and TRBJ2-7; D is uncertain. Deletions cut 4 bases from V and 3 bases from J, with 7 bases between. This CDR3 has 12 amino acids. Germline CDR1 is MNHEY and CDR2 is SMNVEV (reference sequence). As DNA, the CDR3 is TGTGCCAGCAGTTATCGAGGCTACGAGCAGTACTTC. This sequence encodes CASSYRGYEQYF.

The chain employs TRBV30 and TRBJ2-7; weak D call: TRBD1 (7 bases). CDR1 GTSNPN and CDR2 SVGIG come from the germline V gene (reference sequence). V lost 0 bases, J lost 3 bases, and 18 bases lay in between. The CDR3 is made up of 16 amino acids. DNA for the CDR3: TGTGCCTGGAGTGTACGGGGGACAGTCTTTCTCTACGAGCAGTACTTC. This encodes CAWSVRGTVFLYEQYF.

J is TRBJ1-4 and V is TRBV25-1; TRBD1 agrees at 9 bases. The J segment lost 8 bases and the V segment lost 5 bases, leaving 6 bases of the junction unmatched. The CDR3 covers 14 residues. The germline CDR1 and CDR2 sequences are MGHDK and SYGVNS. DNA for the CDR3: TGTGCCAGCAGTACAGGGGGCAATGGCGAAAAACTGTTTTTT. Its protein product is CASSTGGNGEKLFF.

CDR3 region: CSVGVFAYNEQFF. The CDR3 nucleotides read TGCAGCGTTGGGGTATTTGCCTACAATGAGCAGTTCTTC. V usage is TRBV29-1 and J usage is TRBJ2-1; D is undetermined. The V gene's germline CDR1 is SQVTM and CDR2 ANQGSEA. The CDR3 spans 13 residues. The V and J ends lost 4 bases and 2 bases respectively, with 9 bases between them.

The genes are TRBV4-3 and TRBJ2-7, with a possible D match to TRBD1 (5 bases). Germline V gene sequence: CDR1 LGHNA, CDR2 YSLEER. Trimming cost V 5 bases and J 0 bases, with 11 bases left between them. This CDR3 comprises 14 residues. The CDR3 reads CASSTGLSSYEQYF. The DNA of the CDR3 is TGCGCCAGCAGCACAGGCCTAAGCTCCTACGAGCAGTACTTC.

V and J are TRBV5-6 and TRBJ2-7; the D gene is possibly TRBD2 (5 bases). Germline lookup yields CDR1 SGHDT and CDR2 YYEEEE. The V gene lost 1 base and the J gene lost 6 bases, with 20 bases spanning the gap. This CDR3 contains 16 residues. CDR3 in DNA: TGTGCCAGCAGCTTGTGGGAAATCCCCTTTGAGGGCGAGCAGTACTTC. The encoded protein is CASSLWEIPFEGEQYF.

This chain joins TRBV7-9 and TRBJ2-3; D is uncertain. Between the trimmed V and J ends, which lost 5 bases and 7 bases, there was a span of 10 bases. The CDR3 sequence is 12 residues long. Germline-derived CDR1 and CDR2 are SEHNR and FQNEAQ (reference sequence). CDR3 sequence reads: CASSPGSHTQYF. For the CDR3, the DNA is TGTGCCAGCAGCCCCGGCAGTCATACGCAGTATTTT.